One and the same sample provided the 6 T cell receptor beta chains below, sequenced in a study of vaccination and CD4 T cells after COVID-19. TCRdb used MiXCR to reprocess the PCR reads, holding one entry per CDR3 protein. The sample has fewer than 15,000 distinct CDR3 sequences, 69% seen once; the top ten hold 1.1%. This material consisted of CD4+ T cells from blood, taken after SARS-CoV-2 vaccination. These receptors were obtained from a human donor who had recovered from COVID-19.

V gene TRBV28 combines with J gene TRBJ1-1; D perhaps matches TRBD1 (6 bases). The CDR3 is 16 residues long. Trimming took 6 bases from V and 2 from J, leaving 19 bases between them. CDR1 is MDHEN, CDR2 SYDVKM, per germline. In DNA form, the CDR3 reads TGTGCCAGCAGCTTCCAGGGGCGAGGTAGAAACACTGAAGCTTTCTTT. This translates into CASSFQGRGRNTEAFF.

The V and J genes are TRBV19 and TRBJ1-5; 9 bases are a match to TRBD1. Trimming at V came to 5 bases and at J to 5 bases, leaving 4 bases not matched to a gene. Germline V CDR1 and CDR2: LNHDA, SQIVND (reference sequence). The CDR3 consists of 14 residues. CDR3 sequence reads: CASSAGQGDQPQHF. CDR3 DNA: TGTGCCAGTAGTGCGGGACAGGGCGATCAGCCCCAGCATTTT.

The V call is TRBV4-2, the J call TRBJ2-7, with 14 bases matching TRBD2. Germline assignment: CDR1 LGHNA and CDR2 YNFKEQ. V lost 0 bases and J lost 6; bases outside the gene matches: 4. This CDR3 has 16 residues. CDR3: CASSQDGTSGRTEQYF. The CDR3 DNA reads TGTGCCAGCAGCCAAGACGGGACTAGCGGGAGAACCGAGCAGTACTTC.

The chain uses TRBV5-5 and TRBJ1-2, with 7 bases fitting TRBD1. The V gene's germline CDR1 is SGHKS and CDR2 YYEKEE (reference sequence). This CDR3 is 13 amino acids long. Trimming took 2 bases from V and 5 from J; bases not matched to a gene: 3. CDR3 sequence: CASSFQGVYGYTF. The CDR3 DNA is TGTGCCAGCAGCTTTCAGGGGGTTTATGGCTACACCTTC.

The rearrangement links TRBV20-1 to TRBJ2-5, with D uncertain. Trimming took 5 bases from V and 2 from J, leaving 6 bases between them. This CDR3 has 11 residues. Germline CDR1 DFQATT, CDR2 SNEGSKA (reference sequence). The CDR3 spells CSAAPQETQYF. CDR3 nucleotides: TGCAGTGCTGCCCCTCAAGAGACCCAGTACTTC.

In the case of this clonotype: The DNA is left out, because the CDR3 cannot be placed on it with certainty; the CDR3 is given as TCRdb lists it. The J gene is TRBJ2-7, the V gene TRBV6-5; TRBD2 is the table's D call, not checked against the DNA. The CDR3 totals 15 residues, both ends included. Germline CDR1 is MNHEY and CDR2 is SVGAGI. CDR3 residues: CASSSSTSGRLKQYF.